This TCR beta chain was identified in a study of identical twins (dated by TCRdb to between 2015 and 2016). Turning to the overall study: To test whether fetal clonotypes persist, the study used deep sequencing on TCR alpha and beta repertoires from monozygotic twins, unrelated adults of various ages, and cord blood. To rule out contamination, replicate twin experiments were performed at different times with different library preparation protocols. The paper's findings and limits, for the study overall: Out-of-frame TCR alpha sequences shared between twins showed an excess of low generation-probability sequences compared with coincidental sharing between unrelated individuals. Abundant cord blood beta clonotypes had fewer insertions, young adult naive repertoires showed a similar but weaker trend, and memory repertoires showed no such trend. Out-of-frame TCR alpha sharing in monozygotic twins was systematically underestimated by recombination models, whereas sharing between unrelated individuals was in agreement with the recombination models. Because the same donors could not be followed over many years, the conclusions relied on cross-sectional statistical analysis. The excess sharing between twins in beta out-of-frame sequences was weaker because fewer shared sequences reduced the signal-to-noise ratio. Invariant T cells such as MAIT and iNKT could partly confound zero-insertion analyses, though diverse VJ usage argued against this for most clonotypes.

A few counts support this clonotype. Its antigen is not yet known. No base quality information exists; no much larger clone differs at one position. V and J are trimmed by 6 bases and 5 bases, and the gene matches miss 8 bases of the junction. CDR1 and CDR2, looked up from the germline V gene, are MNHEY and SVGAGI. The CDR3 has 16 amino acids, counting the end cysteine and phenylalanine. Only the CDR3 portion is preserved as DNA: 48 bases, with reading frame beginning at the first base. Receptor libraries were prepared by 5' RACE. The sample was run on an Illumina HiSeq 2000. A universal primer binding site was introduced by template switching, and a unique molecular identifier was present in the final cDNA, enabling accurate counting of TCR cDNA molecules. Specific primers in the conserved constant-segment region were used to synthesize first-strand cDNA for TCR alpha and beta chains. To control for contamination, every cDNA library carried two barcodes: a SMART-Mk sample barcode plus Illumina barcodes. TruSeq adapter sequences along with Illumina sample barcodes were introduced in two successive PCR steps. TCR alpha and beta cDNA libraries were sequenced on the Illumina HiSeq platform with custom primers. In the paper's pipeline: MiGEC was used to process raw reads and extract unique molecular identifiers, and MiXCR was used to find CDR3 positions. Recombination models were inferred per individual with the repgenHMM and IGoR tools using an EM algorithm. The tcR package in R was used for shared clonotype analysis, with sharing normalized by the product of cloneset sizes. To study raw recombination without the effects of thymic and clonal selection, out-of-frame nonproductive sequences were analyzed. TCRdb's own reprocessing of the public reads used fastp at Q25 and MiXCR and kept productive beta chains. CDR3 protein sequences are deduplicated, and each keeps its most common genes and DNA. What appears here as the V and J calls and clone size reflects TCRdb's work, not the paper's. Within this sample are 1.5 million to 2 million distinct CDR3 sequences, with roughly 35% of them counted one time only. The top ten clonotypes cover roughly 0.3% of the sample.

All donors were healthy Caucasians. Sample: cord blood. The receptor was isolated from a newborn girl in good health. This sequence uses TRBV6-5 and TRBJ1-4, with 11 central nucleotides matching TRBD1. Here is the DNA: TGTGCCAGCAGCCTCGGGACAGGGGGGGCCAATGAAAAACTGTTTTTT. It is translated as CASSLGTGGANEKLFF.